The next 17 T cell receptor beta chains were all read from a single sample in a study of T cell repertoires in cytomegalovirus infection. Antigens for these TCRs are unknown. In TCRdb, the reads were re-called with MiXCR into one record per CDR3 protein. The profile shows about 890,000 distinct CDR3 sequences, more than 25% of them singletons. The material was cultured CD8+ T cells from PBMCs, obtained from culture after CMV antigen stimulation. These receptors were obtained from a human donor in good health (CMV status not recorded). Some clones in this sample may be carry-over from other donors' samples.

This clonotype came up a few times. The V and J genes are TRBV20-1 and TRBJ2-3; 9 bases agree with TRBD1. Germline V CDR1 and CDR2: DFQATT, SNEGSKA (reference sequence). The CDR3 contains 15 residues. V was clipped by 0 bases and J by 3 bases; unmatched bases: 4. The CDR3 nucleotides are TGCAGTGCTAGAGATAGACAGGGGGATACAGATACGCAGTATTTT. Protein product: CSARDRQGDTDTQYF.

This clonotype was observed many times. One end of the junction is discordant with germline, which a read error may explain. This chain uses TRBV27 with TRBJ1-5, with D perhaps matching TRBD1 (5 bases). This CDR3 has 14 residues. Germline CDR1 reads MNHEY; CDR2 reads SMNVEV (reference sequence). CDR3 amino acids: CASSLWGGDQPQHF. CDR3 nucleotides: TGTGCCAGCAGCTTATGGGGGGGAGATCAGCCCCAGCATTTT.

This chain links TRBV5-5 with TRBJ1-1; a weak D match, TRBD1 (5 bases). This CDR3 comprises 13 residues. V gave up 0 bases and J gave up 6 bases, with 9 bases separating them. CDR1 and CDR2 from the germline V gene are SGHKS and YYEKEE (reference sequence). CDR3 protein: CASSLVLGPEAFF. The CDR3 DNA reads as TGTGCCAGCAGCTTGGTCTTGGGACCTGAAGCTTTCTTT.

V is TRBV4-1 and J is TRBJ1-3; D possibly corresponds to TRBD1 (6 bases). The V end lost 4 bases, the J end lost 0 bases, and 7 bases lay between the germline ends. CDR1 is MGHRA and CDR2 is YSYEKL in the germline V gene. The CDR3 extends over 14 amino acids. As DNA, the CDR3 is TGCGCCAGCAGCCGGGACACCTCTGGAAACACCATATATTTT. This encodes CASSRDTSGNTIYF.

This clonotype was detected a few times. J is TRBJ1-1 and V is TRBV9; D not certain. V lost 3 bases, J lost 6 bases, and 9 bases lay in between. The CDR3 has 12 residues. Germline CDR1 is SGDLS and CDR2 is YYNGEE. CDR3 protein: CASSGGGSEAFF. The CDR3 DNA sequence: TGTGCCAGCAGCGGGGGTGGGTCTGAAGCTTTCTTT.

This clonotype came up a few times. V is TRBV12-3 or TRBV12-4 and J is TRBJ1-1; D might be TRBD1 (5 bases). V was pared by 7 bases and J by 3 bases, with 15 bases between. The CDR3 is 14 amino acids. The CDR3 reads CASTLGGRHTEAFF. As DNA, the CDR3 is TGTGCCAGCACCTTGGGGGGACGTCACACTGAAGCTTTCTTT.

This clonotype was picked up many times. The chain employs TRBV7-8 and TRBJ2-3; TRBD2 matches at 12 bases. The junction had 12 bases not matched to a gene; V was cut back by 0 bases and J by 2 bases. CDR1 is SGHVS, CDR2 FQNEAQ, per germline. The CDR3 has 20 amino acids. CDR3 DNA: TGTGCCAGCAGCTTAGCCCATCCGCGACTAGCGGGGGTGTTCACAGATACGCAGTATTTT. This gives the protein CASSLAHPRLAGVFTDTQYF.

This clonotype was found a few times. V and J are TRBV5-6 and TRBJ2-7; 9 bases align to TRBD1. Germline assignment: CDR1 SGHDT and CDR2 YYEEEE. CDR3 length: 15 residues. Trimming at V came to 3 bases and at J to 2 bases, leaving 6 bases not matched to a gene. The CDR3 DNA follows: TGTGCCAGCAGCTCGGACAGGGGTACAACCTACGAGCAGTACGTC. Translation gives CASSSDRGTTYEQYV.

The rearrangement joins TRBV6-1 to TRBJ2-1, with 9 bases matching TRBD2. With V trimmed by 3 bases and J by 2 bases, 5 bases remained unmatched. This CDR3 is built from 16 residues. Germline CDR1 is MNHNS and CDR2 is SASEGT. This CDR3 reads CASSDYAGGPYNEQFF. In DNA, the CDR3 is TGTGCCAGCAGTGACTATGCGGGGGGGCCCTACAATGAGCAGTTCTTC.

CDR3 region: CASSVVGGPDQPQHF. The CDR3, as DNA: TGTGCCAGCAGCGTAGTAGGGGGCCCGGATCAGCCCCAGCATTTT. The V gene is TRBV9, the J gene TRBJ1-5; 7 bases are a match to TRBD1. CDR3 length: 15 residues. Germline assignment: CDR1 SGDLS and CDR2 YYNGEE. J was trimmed by 5 bases and V by 0 bases; bases with no gene match: 5.

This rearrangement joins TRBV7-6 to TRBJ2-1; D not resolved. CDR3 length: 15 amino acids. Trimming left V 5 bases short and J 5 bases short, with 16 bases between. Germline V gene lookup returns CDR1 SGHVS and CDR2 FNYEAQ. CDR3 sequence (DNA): TGTGCCAGCAGCCCCAGACGGAGATCAGACAATGAGCAGTTCTTC. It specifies CASSPRRRSDNEQFF.

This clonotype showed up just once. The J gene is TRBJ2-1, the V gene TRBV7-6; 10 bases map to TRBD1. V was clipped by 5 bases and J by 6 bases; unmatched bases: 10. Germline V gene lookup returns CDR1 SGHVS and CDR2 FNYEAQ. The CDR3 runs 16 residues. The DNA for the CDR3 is TGTGCCAGCAGCGGCTACCGGGACAGGGGAGGCAATGAGCAGTTCTTC. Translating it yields CASSGYRDRGGNEQFF.

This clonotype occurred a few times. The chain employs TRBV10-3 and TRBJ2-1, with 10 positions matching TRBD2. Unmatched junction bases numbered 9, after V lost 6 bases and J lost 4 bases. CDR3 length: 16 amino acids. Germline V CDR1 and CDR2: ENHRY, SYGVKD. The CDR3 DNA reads TGTGCCATCAGGGGGACTAGCGAGGTATTTTACAATGAGCAGTTCTTC. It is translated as CAIRGTSEVFYNEQFF.

The CDR3, as DNA: TGTGCCAGCAGCGAGGGGAAGTACGAGCAGTACTTC. This translates into CASSEGKYEQYF. The chain uses TRBV6-1 and TRBJ2-7, with D perhaps given as TRBD1 or TRBD2 (5 bases each). V was cut by 6 bases and J by 4 bases, with 10 bases left in between. This CDR3 spans 12 amino acids. CDR1 and CDR2 (germline): MNHNS, SASEGT.

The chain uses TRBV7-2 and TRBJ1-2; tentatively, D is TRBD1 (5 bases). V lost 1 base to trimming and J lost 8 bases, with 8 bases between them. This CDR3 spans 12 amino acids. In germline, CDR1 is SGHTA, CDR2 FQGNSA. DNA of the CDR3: TGTGCCAGCAGCTTAGTGGGGGAAGGCTACACCTTC. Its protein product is CASSLVGEGYTF.

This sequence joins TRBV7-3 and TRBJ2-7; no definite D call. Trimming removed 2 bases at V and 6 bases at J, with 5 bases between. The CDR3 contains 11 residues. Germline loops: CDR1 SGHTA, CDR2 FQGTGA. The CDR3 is CASSLQPEQYV. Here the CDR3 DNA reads TGTGCCAGCAGCTTACAACCCGAGCAGTACGTC.

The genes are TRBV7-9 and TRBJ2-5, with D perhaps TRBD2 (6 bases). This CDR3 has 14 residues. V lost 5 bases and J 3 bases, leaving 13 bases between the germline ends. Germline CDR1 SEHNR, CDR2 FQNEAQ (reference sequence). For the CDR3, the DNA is TGTGCCAGCAGCGCCCCGGAGGGGAAAGAGACCCAGTACTTC. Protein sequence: CASSAPEGKETQYF.